Included here is one TCR beta chain sequence, with context. The data originate from a study of T cells after yellow fever vaccination. TCRdb re-called the 5' RACE reads with MiXCR, one entry per CDR3 protein. The sample carries 500,000 to 550,000 distinct CDR3 sequences, roughly 22% recorded once. There are 16 residues in the CDR3. The germline gives CDR1 SGDLS, CDR2 YYNGEE. V dropped 3 bases and J dropped 6; count of bases not matched to a gene: 8. The clonotype was recovered from a man between 18 and 35 years old who received the YFV17D yellow fever vaccine. The input for sequencing was PBMCs, taken approximately 20 days after the first yellow fever vaccination. V gene TRBV9 combines with J gene TRBJ2-2; 10 bases agree with TRBD1. In DNA form, the CDR3 reads TGTGCCAGCAGCGGCCGGACAGGGGGGTATTCCGGGGAGCTGTTTTTT. Translated: CASSGRTGGYSGELFF.